These 27 T cell receptor beta chains were sequenced from one sample in a study of T cell responses to AZD1222 COVID-19 vaccine. Using immunoSEQ multiplex PCR, the repertoire was profiled, and TCRdb retains in-frame clones only, with some absent. The sample includes about 130,000 clones, about nine tenths seen only once; the top ten take about 20%. This specimen consisted of peripheral blood, obtained on day 0 of AZD1222 vaccination. These receptors were obtained from an adult in good health.

V usage is TRBV2 and J usage is TRBJ1-6; unclear D gene. The length of the CDR3 is 15 residues. The V end was cut by 8 bases, the J end by 10 bases, with 21 bases between. The germline CDR1 and CDR2 sequences are SNHLY and FYNNEI. The CDR3 sequence is CASFPRGGGRSPLHF. DNA of the CDR3: TGTGCCAGCTTCCCCCGGGGAGGTGGGAGATCACCCCTCCACTTT.

J is TRBJ1-4 and V is TRBV2; no clear D gene. The V gene lost 8 bases and the J gene lost 3 bases, with 13 bases spanning the gap. The CDR3 runs 14 residues. Germline V gene data show CDR1 as SNHLY and CDR2 as FYNNEI. DNA for the CDR3: TGTGCCAGCTCTTCTTGGTCAGCTAATGAAAAACTGTTTTTT. It yields the protein CASSSWSANEKLFF.

This clone was detected a few times. The J gene is TRBJ1-1, the V gene TRBV9; TRBD1 aligns across 10 bases. Germline V gene data show CDR1 as SGDLS and CDR2 as YYNGEE. This CDR3 is built from 16 residues. The V segment lost 3 bases and the J segment 5 bases; nucleotides outside the gene matches: 10. CDR3 sequence reads: CASSAGTGEARTEAFF. CDR3 DNA sequence: TGTGCCAGCAGCGCTGGGACAGGGGAGGCAAGGACTGAAGCTTTCTTT.

The chain is built from TRBV6-5 and TRBJ1-5; D not certain. Trimming shortened V by 9 bases and J by 4 bases, and 19 bases separated the two germline ends. The CDR3 length is 15 residues. Germline lookup yields CDR1 MNHEY and CDR2 SVGAGI. In nucleotides, the CDR3 is TGTGCCAGTCCCGATGCGAGGCAGCATAATCAGCCCCAGCATTTT. Encoded protein: CASPDARQHNQPQHF.

The chain joins TRBV5-1 to TRBJ1-3; 7 bases are a match to TRBD1. Per germline, CDR1 SGHRS and CDR2 YFSETQ. The CDR3 runs to 14 residues. V gave up 4 bases and J gave up 3 bases; unmatched junction bases: 4. Here the CDR3 DNA reads TGCGCCAGCAGCCCCAGGGGGAGTGGAAACACCATATATTTT. It translates to CASSPRGSGNTIYF.

The V and J genes are TRBV4-3 and TRBJ2-1; D gene ambiguous. The CDR3 contains 15 residues. Trimming cost V 1 base and J 1 base, with 8 bases left between them. The germline V gene encodes CDR1 LGHNA and CDR2 YSLEER. DNA of the CDR3: TGCGCCAGCAGCCAAGGTTCGGTTTCCTACAATGAGCAGTTCTTC. This sequence encodes CASSQGSVSYNEQFF.

The gene calls are TRBV27 and TRBJ1-2; the D gene is possibly TRBD1 (5 bases). This CDR3 has 14 amino acids. Germline V CDR1 and CDR2: MNHEY, SMNVEV (reference sequence). The germline V and J ends were trimmed by 2 bases and 3 bases, with 10 bases remaining between them. This CDR3 reads CASSLRGADYGYTF. The CDR3 nucleotides are TGTGCCAGCAGTTTAAGGGGCGCGGACTATGGCTACACCTTC.

The V and J genes are TRBV28 and TRBJ1-4, with D possibly matching TRBD1 (5 bases). The CDR3 spans 14 residues. Germline loops: CDR1 MDHEN, CDR2 SYDVKM. Trimming shortened V by 6 bases and J by 7 bases, and 15 bases separated the two germline ends. CDR3 in DNA: TGTGCCAGCAGCCCAGGGTGGGGAACTGAAAAACTGTTTTTT. As protein: CASSPGWGTEKLFF. Full variable domain (outside the CDR3, taken from reference TRBV28 and TRBJ1-4): DVKVTQSSRYLVKRTGEKVFLECVQDMDHENMFWYRQDPGLGLRLIYFSYDVKMKEKGDIPEGYSVSREKKERFSLILESASTNQTSMYLCASSPGWGTEKLFFGSGTQLSVL.

The chain couples TRBV6-2 or TRBV6-3 to TRBJ1-1; 10 bases are a match to TRBD1. CDR3 size: 17 residues. Trimming removed 5 bases from V and 1 base from J; junction bases left unmatched: 10. CDR1 is MNHEY and CDR2 is SVGEGT in the germline V gene. This CDR3 reads CASSHNRDRGKNTEAFF. CDR3 nucleotides: TGTGCCAGCAGTCATAACCGGGACAGGGGAAAGAACACTGAAGCTTTCTTT.

In its sample, this clone was seen many times. This rearrangement joins TRBV7-8 to TRBJ2-7; no clear D. The V gene lost 0 bases and the J gene lost 2 bases, with 14 bases spanning the gap. The CDR3 length is 16 residues. Per the germline V gene, CDR1 is SGHVS and CDR2 is FQNEAQ. The CDR3 here is CASSLAWLGIPYEQYF. CDR3 nucleotides: TGTGCCAGCAGCTTAGCGTGGCTAGGTATACCCTACGAGCAGTACTTC. Full variable domain (missing parts from reference TRBV7-8 and TRBJ2-7): GAGVSQSPRYKVAKRGQDVALRCDPISGHVSLFWYQQALGQGPEFLTYFQNEAQLDKSGLPSDRFFAERPEGSVSTLKIQRTQQEDSAVYLCASSLAWLGIPYEQYFGPGTRLTVT.

The chain is built from TRBV4-3 and TRBJ2-3, with D uncertain. The germline V and J ends were trimmed by 1 base and 3 bases, with 5 bases remaining between them. CDR1 is LGHNA and CDR2 is YSLEER in the germline V gene. There are 13 residues in the CDR3. The CDR3 is CASSQVKTDTQYF. Here the CDR3 DNA reads TGCGCCAGCAGCCAAGTGAAGACAGATACGCAGTATTTT.

Written as DNA, the CDR3 is TGTGCCAGCAGCCATGGGCTACCCACCGGGGAGCTGTTTTTT. It codes for CASSHGLPTGELFF. The chain links TRBV7-9 to TRBJ2-2; D unresolved. The V gene's germline CDR1 is SEHNR and CDR2 FQNEAQ (reference sequence). This CDR3 contains 14 residues. The V gene lost 5 bases and the J gene lost 4 bases, with 11 bases spanning the gap.

The chain couples TRBV10-3 to TRBJ2-1, with TRBD1 identical over 8 bases. CDR3 length equals 16 residues. Trimming at V came to 3 bases and at J to 2 bases, leaving 6 bases not matched to a gene. Germline V lookup: CDR1 ENHRY, CDR2 SYGVKD. In nucleotides, the CDR3 is TGTGCCATCAGTGATCGGACAGGGACGACCTACAATGAGCAGTTCTTC. Translating it yields CAISDRTGTTYNEQFF.

This clone has just one count. The chain carries TRBV3-1 (or the pseudogene TRBV3-2) and TRBJ2-5, with D perhaps TRBD2 (7 bases). The germline V gene has CDR1 LGHDT and CDR2 YNNKEL (reference sequence). The CDR3 loop spans 17 amino acids. V lost 2 bases and J 5 bases, leaving 21 bases between the germline ends. The CDR3 sequence is CASSQPGMGGGGETQYF. In DNA, the CDR3 is TGTGCCAGCAGCCAACCCGGAATGGGAGGGGGTGGCGAGACCCAGTACTTC.

This clone has just one count. The rearrangement joins TRBV12-3 or TRBV12-4 to TRBJ1-1; 7 nucleotides line up with TRBD1. V was pared by 6 bases and J by 7 bases, with 5 bases of the junction left unmatched. CDR3 size: 12 residues. The CDR3 protein is CASRVGTVEAFF. The CDR3 region has the DNA TGTGCCAGCAGGGTCGGGACAGTTGAAGCTTTCTTT.

The J gene is TRBJ2-1, the V gene TRBV27, with a weak D call TRBD2 (6 bases). The CDR3 covers 15 residues. Trimming removed 3 bases from V and 7 bases from J, with 16 bases in between. Per germline, CDR1 MNHEY and CDR2 SMNVEV (reference sequence). The CDR3 loop reads CASSFARGSGNEQFF. The CDR3 DNA reads TGTGCCAGCAGTTTTGCTCGGGGTAGCGGAAATGAGCAGTTCTTC.

This chain uses TRBV3-1 (or the pseudogene TRBV3-2) with TRBJ2-3; 12 bases are shared with TRBD2. The CDR3 covers 14 residues. Germline values: CDR1 LGHDT, CDR2 YNNKEL (reference sequence). V lost 4 bases to trimming and J lost 6 bases; unmatched junction nucleotides: 2. CDR3 bases: TGTGCCAGCAGCCGGACTAGCGGGGATGATACGCAGTATTTT. As protein: CASSRTSGDDTQYF.

This chain joins TRBV3-1 (or the pseudogene TRBV3-2) and TRBJ2-1; TRBD1 aligns across 8 bases. Germline V gene sequence: CDR1 LGHDT, CDR2 YNNKEL (reference sequence). The junction had 3 bases not matched to a gene; V was cut back by 5 bases and J by 3 bases. This CDR3 is 14 amino acids long. The CDR3 sequence: CASSGGTGYNEQFF. DNA for the CDR3: TGTGCCAGCAGCGGGGGGACAGGCTACAATGAGCAGTTCTTC.

The J gene is TRBJ2-7, the V gene TRBV19; 7 nucleotides match TRBD2. CDR3 length equals 15 residues. The V gene end was trimmed by 6 bases and the J gene end by 0 bases; junction bases not matched to a gene: 8. The germline V gene has CDR1 LNHDA and CDR2 SQIVND (reference sequence). CDR3 protein: CASREERGSSYEQYF. CDR3 coding DNA: TGTGCCAGTAGAGAGGAGCGGGGCAGCTCCTACGAGCAGTACTTC.

V is TRBV7-9 and J is TRBJ2-1, with 10 bases lining up with TRBD2. The CDR3 contains 19 residues. The J segment lost 1 base and the V segment lost 5 bases, leaving 14 bases of the junction unmatched. CDR1 and CDR2 from the germline V gene are SEHNR and FQNEAQ (reference sequence). CDR3 nucleotides: TGTGCCAGCAGCCTAATCCAGCGGGGGGGCCGATTTTCCTACAATGAGCAGTTCTTC. This encodes CASSLIQRGGRFSYNEQFF.

The chain carries TRBV18 and TRBJ1-1; D remains unclear. The germline V gene encodes CDR1 KGHSH and CDR2 LQKENI. The CDR3 length is 13 residues. The V and J ends lost 8 bases and 0 bases respectively, with 10 bases between them. This CDR3 is CASAAQMNTEAFF. As DNA, the CDR3 is TGTGCCAGCGCGGCTCAGATGAACACTGAAGCTTTCTTT.

The chain recombines TRBV28 with TRBJ2-5, with TRBD2 matching over 12 bases. V gave up 3 bases and J gave up 2 bases; unmatched junction bases: 7. CDR1 is MDHEN, CDR2 SYDVKM, per germline. The CDR3 loop spans 17 amino acids. CDR3 coding DNA: TGTGCCAGCAGTTTGTGGACTAGCGGGGCCGTGCAAGAGACCCAGTACTTC. It yields the protein CASSLWTSGAVQETQYF.

The gene calls are TRBV11-2 and TRBJ2-7, with D hard to call. Germline V gene data show CDR1 as SGHAT and CDR2 as FQNNGV. Trimming shortened V by 1 base and J by 0 bases, and 13 bases separated the two germline ends. The CDR3 spans 16 residues. For the CDR3, the DNA is TGTGCCAGCAGCTTAGGACGCCAGCGTACCTCCTACGAGCAGTACTTC. It translates to CASSLGRQRTSYEQYF.

The V and J genes are TRBV3-1 (or the pseudogene TRBV3-2) and TRBJ2-1, with TRBD2 as a possible D gene (6 bases). Between the trimmed V and J ends, which lost 1 base and 5 bases, there was a span of 12 bases. The length of the CDR3 is 15 residues. Looked up from germline, CDR1 is LGHDT and CDR2 is YNNKEL (reference sequence). In nucleotides, the CDR3 is TGTGCCAGCAGCCAAGCGGAGGGGCTGAACAATGAGCAGTTCTTC. Translating it yields CASSQAEGLNNEQFF.

The chain combines TRBV27 with TRBJ1-6; D perhaps matches TRBD1 (5 bases). V gave up 6 bases and J gave up 4 bases, with 16 bases separating them. CDR3 length: 16 residues. Per germline, CDR1 MNHEY and CDR2 SMNVEV (reference sequence). The CDR3 spells CASSPGTSFYNSPLHF. The DNA of the CDR3 is TGTGCCAGCAGCCCGGGGACCTCTTTTTATAATTCACCCCTCCACTTT.

The CDR3 sequence: CASGLGGSGNTIYF. CDR3 nucleotides: TGTGCTAGTGGTTTGGGGGGATCTGGAAACACCATATATTTT. The chain carries TRBV12-5 and TRBJ1-3; D gene unclear. Germline V CDR1 and CDR2: LGHNT, FRNRAP. CDR3 length: 14 residues. Trimming removed 1 base at V and 1 base at J, with 5 bases between.

J is TRBJ1-1 and V is TRBV11-2; 7 nucleotides line up with TRBD1. The V gene's germline CDR1 is SGHAT and CDR2 FQNNGV. The V gene end was trimmed by 3 bases and the J gene end by 0 bases; junction bases not matched to a gene: 4. The CDR3 loop spans 15 amino acids. The chain's CDR3 is CASSFPGQMNTEAFF. CDR3 bases: TGTGCCAGCAGCTTTCCGGGACAGATGAACACTGAAGCTTTCTTT.